The T cell receptor (beta chain) described here comes from a study of shared T cell receptors in the human thymus. Repertoires were generated with immunoSEQ multiplex PCR, while TCRdb's copy carries only in-frame clones and drops some. The sample gives more than 550,000 clones, roughly 85% of which show up once; approximately 0.01% is in the top ten. This clone was counted once. The same data also went into a second study, on human thymus T cells. That source notes: The people who donated were healthy Finnish babies having corrective surgery for congenital heart defects. Resections that were taken during corrective heart surgery supplied the thymus tissue. Repertoires sampled from thymus and blood appeared biased in V and J gene usage. Thymic repertoires of unrelated individuals were reported in related research to overlap highly.

This TCR came from a girl in the first two years of life with a congenital heart defect. The source material was thymocytes.

The CDR3 region has the DNA TGTGCCAGCAGCTTAGCGGGGGACAGCCGCCTGGAGGGCTACACCTTC. This encodes CASSLAGDSRLEGYTF. The chain has TRBV7-9 and TRBJ1-2; TRBD1 agrees at 7 bases. With V trimmed by 0 bases and J by 8 bases, 12 bases remained unmatched. Germline V gene data show CDR1 as SEHNR and CDR2 as FQNEAQ (reference sequence). CDR3 length: 16 amino acids. The complete variable domain, with remaining parts taken from reference TRBV7-9 and TRBJ1-2, reads DTGVSQNPRHKITKRGQNVTFRCDPISEHNRLYWYRQTLGQGPEFLTYFQNEAQLEKSRLLSDRFSAERPKGSFSTLEIQRTEQGDSAMYLCASSLAGDSRLEGYTFGSGTRLTVV.